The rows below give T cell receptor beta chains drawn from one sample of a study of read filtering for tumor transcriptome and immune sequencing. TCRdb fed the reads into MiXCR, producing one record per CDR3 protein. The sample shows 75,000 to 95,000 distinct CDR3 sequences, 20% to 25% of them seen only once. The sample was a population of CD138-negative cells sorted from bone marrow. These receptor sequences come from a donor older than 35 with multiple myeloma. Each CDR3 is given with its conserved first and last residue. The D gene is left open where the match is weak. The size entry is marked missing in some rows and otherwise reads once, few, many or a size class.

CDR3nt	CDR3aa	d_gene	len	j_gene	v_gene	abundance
TGTGCCAGCACATCCGGGGCGAGCGGCTACACCTTC	CASTSGASGYTF	NA	12	TRBJ1-2	TRBV28	NA
TGCAGCGTTGGAGGACCAGAATACAATGAGCAGTTCTTC	CSVGGPEYNEQFF	NA	13	TRBJ2-1	TRBV29-1	NA
TGTGCCAGCAGCCGCGGGGCCTACAATGAGCAGTTCTTC	CASSRGAYNEQFF	NA	13	TRBJ2-1	TRBV7-3	many
TGTGCCAGCAGTCCAGGGGGGGCCCGAGAAAAACTGTTTTTT	CASSPGGAREKLFF	TRBD1	14	TRBJ1-4	TRBV28	few
TGTGCCAGCGGGTTAGAGATGGGTGTAGAGACCCAGTACTTC	CASGLEMGVETQYF	NA	14	TRBJ2-5	TRBV2	many
TGTGCCAGCTCATTGCCGGGACAGGGGAGAAACGAGCAGTACTTC	CASSLPGQGRNEQYF	TRBD1	15	TRBJ2-7	TRBV18	many
TGTGCCAGCAGCTTAACGCAGACTTCCACCGGGGAGCTGTTTTTT	CASSLTQTSTGELFF	NA	15	TRBJ2-2	TRBV7-9	many
TGTGCCAGCAGCACCGGGGCAAGGACCCAGTACTTC	CASSTGARTQYF	NA	12	TRBJ2-5	TRBV5-4	many
TGTGCCAGCAGCCCGGCGCACGGCAATCAGCCCCAGCATTTT	CASSPAHGNQPQHF	NA	14	TRBJ1-5	TRBV28	many
TGCGCCAGCAGCTTAGCCAGCTCGCCGAACACCGGGGAGCTGTTTTTT	CASSLASSPNTGELFF	NA	16	TRBJ2-2	TRBV5-1	few
TGCGCCAGCAGCTTAAAACAGGCAACTGACGAGCAGTACTTC	CASSLKQATDEQYF	NA	14	TRBJ2-7	TRBV5-1	many
TGTGCCAGCGCCGGACAGGGGGCCGGCACCGGGGAGCTGTTTTTT	CASAGQGAGTGELFF	TRBD1	15	TRBJ2-2	TRBV2	NA
TGCAGTGCTGGAGGAAGCCCAGAGACCCAGTACTTC	CSAGGSPETQYF	NA	12	TRBJ2-5	TRBV20-1	few
TGCGCCAGCAGCTATGGACTAGCGGGGACCTTAAATGAGCAGTTCTTC	CASSYGLAGTLNEQFF	TRBD2	16	TRBJ2-1	TRBV5-1	many
TGTGCCAGCAGATCCACGACAGGCCCGGGGACTGAAGCTTTCTTT	CASRSTTGPGTEAFF	NA	15	TRBJ1-1	TRBV7-9	many
TGTGCCAGCAGTAACAGGAACCCGAACTATGGCTACACCTTC	CASSNRNPNYGYTF	NA	14	TRBJ1-2	TRBV3-1	few
TGTGCCAGCAGCCCGGGACTAATGGGGACCGGGCCCAATGAGCAGATCTTC	CASSPGLMGTGPNEQIF	TRBD2	17	TRBJ2-1	TRBV7-3	NA
TGTGCCAGCAGCCTCACTCCTAGCGGGGTCTCCTACAATGAGCAGTTCTTC	CASSLTPSGVSYNEQFF	TRBD2	17	TRBJ2-1	TRBV9	many
TGTGCCAGCAAAGCCACCCGAGGGAGAAGCTATGGCTACACCTTC	CASKATRGRSYGYTF	NA	15	TRBJ1-2	TRBV12-3/TRBV12-4	many
TGTGCCAGCAGGGCGGACAGGGGTAATGAGCAGTTCTTC	CASRADRGNEQFF	TRBD1	13	TRBJ2-1	TRBV7-3	many
TGCGCCAGCAGCCAAGAGGCCTACCAGAACACTGAAGCTTTCTTT	CASSQEAYQNTEAFF	NA	15	TRBJ1-1	TRBV4-1	many
TGCGCCAGCAGCTTGAGTCTTCACACTGAAGCTTTCTTT	CASSLSLHTEAFF	NA	13	TRBJ1-1	TRBV5-1	many
TGTGCCAGCAGTGAGAGGGGGTACACCGGGGAGCTGTTTTTT	CASSERGYTGELFF	NA	14	TRBJ2-2	TRBV12-3/TRBV12-4	many
TGTGCCAGTAGCGATCCCCGGGGGGCATCAGTTGGCAATGAGCAGTTCTTC	CASSDPRGASVGNEQFF	NA	17	TRBJ2-1	TRBV19	many
TGTGCCAGCAGTTTTTTAGTAAGGGAGCTGTTTTTT	CASSFLVRELFF	NA	12	TRBJ2-2	TRBV12-3/TRBV12-4	many
TGTGCCAGCAGACCCACTAGCGGGGGTGACAATGAGCAGTTCTTC	CASRPTSGGDNEQFF	TRBD2	15	TRBJ2-1	TRBV27	many
TGCAGTGCTAACAGGGCTAAGGGGCAGCCCCAGCATTTT	CSANRAKGQPQHF	NA	13	TRBJ1-5	TRBV20-1	NA
TGCAGCGCCACCGGGTTCGGGCACTGGGAAGCTTTCTTT	CSATGFGHWEAFF	NA	13	TRBJ1-1	TRBV29-1	many
TGTGCCAGCAGTTTATTCACCTCACAGGTACATAGCAATCAGCCCCAGCATTTT	CASSLFTSQVHSNQPQHF	NA	18	TRBJ1-5	TRBV28	many
TGCAGTGCTAGCGGGGGTCACACAGATACGCAGTATTTT	CSASGGHTDTQYF	NA	13	TRBJ2-3	TRBV20-1	many